The entry that follows covers one T cell receptor beta chain sequence. Its antigen has not been determined. Base qualities are not recorded, but no much larger clone differs from it by a single base. One collaborating source in Seattle enrolled patients during active infection and followed them longitudinally through the course of disease. The collaborating institutions used their own protocols to collect whole blood in K2EDTA tubes. Collaborator samples were shipped for TCRbeta analysis as frozen whole blood, isolated PBMCs, or DNA extracted from either sample type. The immunoSEQ Assay, a bias-controlled multiplex PCR, was used to amplify TCRbeta CDR3 regions from genomic DNA. In the source study's methods: The number of nucleated cells in each sample was estimated from the amplification of reference gene primers within the assay. Sequence reads were collapsed and filtered to measure the absolute abundance of every unique TCRbeta CDR3 rearrangement. For each sample, productive Simpson clonality was calculated by taking the square root of Simpson's diversity index across productive rearrangements. TCRdb re-hosts the immuneACCESS table, in-frame sequences only. Its copies lack some clones; in the studies checked, an unresolved V gene accounts for under half of them, and the cause for the rest is not known. The V and J calls and clone size were taken over from that table, and D and trimming were inferred from the DNA. For this sample the table gives roughly 410,000 clones, of which 70% to 90% were detected only once. The ten largest clones capture roughly 2% of the sample.

Spanning cysteine to phenylalanine, the CDR3 consists of 15 amino acids. Only the CDR3 DNA stays, 45 bases, in frame from base 1. V is cut back by 0 bases and J by 1 base, with 2 bases in the junction unmatched. CDR1 SGHDT and CDR2 YYEEEE are derived from the germline V gene. These data are taken from a study of blood T cell repertoires in COVID-19 (dated by TCRdb to 2020 to 2021). Looking at the study overall: The collaborator samples originated in the United States, Italy and Spain and spanned the acute and convalescent phases of COVID-19. The prospective study material was composed of cDNA or gDNA derived from T cells, B-cell-depleted T cells, or PBMCs. Deeply sampled blood TCRbeta repertoires from subjects exposed to, actively infected with, or recovered from COVID-19 were included in the dataset. The repertoires were released in a freely available public database intended as a resource for research on the immune response to SARS-CoV-2. The samples were drawn from two sources: the first 160 participants of the ongoing ImmuneRACE study, and 950 to 1,500 subjects contributed by 6 global collaborators. Nearly every sample came with metadata listing a de-identified subject ID, COVID-19 status, age in years and sex. HLA class I and class II types, where available, came from metadata supplied by the sample provider rather than from assay-based typing. Results and caveats for the whole study, not just this receptor: Clinical and demographic metadata were provided uncurated, with the amount varying by source and participant.

Specimen: peripheral blood. The sequence came from a woman aged 55-69 years with COVID-19, enrolled during active disease. The receptor chain draws on TRBV5-6 and TRBJ2-3, with 7 central nucleotides matching TRBD2. The bases are TGTGCCAGCAGCTTGGGGGACTACCGCACAGATACGCAGTATTTT. Translation gives CASSLGDYRTDTQYF. Supplemented by the reference TRBV5-6 and TRBJ2-3 proteins around the CDR3, the complete variable domain is DAGVTQSPTHLIKTRGQQVTLRCSPKSGHDTVSWYQQALGQGPQFIFQYYEEEERQRGNFPDRFSGHQFPNYSSELNVNALLLGDSALYLCASSLGDYRTDTQYFGPGTRLTVL.